This TCR beta chain derives from a study of cytomegalovirus exposure and HLA in healthy donors. Whole-study results and caveats: Roughly uniform sequencing depth across donors was assumed, possibly incorrectly.

13 Jbeta primers and 60 Vbeta primers were used for the PCR. Sequencing used immunoSEQ multiplex PCR; TCRdb keeps in-frame clones, though not all of them. The sample includes over 80,000 clones, around 85% of them seen just once. The germline gives CDR1 SGHRS, CDR2 YFSETQ. The CDR3 is 13 residues long. Trimming at V came to 6 bases and at J to 1 base, leaving 4 bases not matched to a gene. Concerning this clone: The antigen remains undetermined.

This chain joins TRBV5-1 and TRBJ2-7, with 7 bases identical to TRBD1. This TCR derives from a man in his forties or fifties in good health and CMV-seropositive. Material for sequencing was PBMCs. The CDR3 DNA sequence: TGCGCCAGCAACCGGGACAGTTCCTACGAGCAGTACTTC. Protein: CASNRDSSYEQYF.